This is a list of T cell receptor beta chains from one sample in a study of T cell responses to AZD1222 COVID-19 vaccine. The assay was immunoSEQ multiplex PCR, and TCRdb's table has in-frame clones only and misses some. The table has roughly 150,000 clones, more than 70% seen once. The sequences come from peripheral blood, collected on day 0 of MenACWY control vaccination. These receptor sequences come from an adult in good health. Both conserved end residues are part of each CDR3. Fields, in order: D gene, V gene, clone size, J gene, CDR3 DNA, CDR3 protein. The D gene is left open where the match is weak. The size of a clone is reported for some rows only, either as once, few or many, or as a class for expanded clones.

D: .; V: TRBV27; size: few; J: TRBJ2-5; DNA: TGTGCCAGCAGTTTAAGACTGGCGGGGGAGACCCAGTACTTC; CDR3: CASSLRLAGETQYF
D: .; V: TRBV24-1; size: .; J: TRBJ1-5; DNA: TGTGCCACCAGCTCGATTTTAAGCAATCAGCCCCAGCATTTT; CDR3: CATSSILSNQPQHF
D: .; V: TRBV7-2; size: .; J: TRBJ2-2; DNA: TGTGCCAGCACAACGGGTTTCAACACCGGGGAGCTGTTTTTT; CDR3: CASTTGFNTGELFF
D: .; V: TRBV18; size: .; J: TRBJ1-5; DNA: TGTGCCAGCTCACCAGCCGGGGTCCCTCAGCCCCAGCATTTT; CDR3: CASSPAGVPQPQHF
D: TRBD2; V: TRBV4-1; size: .; J: TRBJ2-3; DNA: TGCGCCAGCAGCCAGACTAGCGGGGGGCAGGATACGCAGTATTTT; CDR3: CASSQTSGGQDTQYF
D: .; V: TRBV28; size: .; J: TRBJ2-7; DNA: TGTGCCAGCACCGGTTCAGGTAGTATCTACGAGCAGTACTTC; CDR3: CASTGSGSIYEQYF
D: .; V: TRBV7-8; size: .; J: TRBJ2-3; DNA: TGTGCCAGCAGCCCCGTCGTCACAAGTACGCAGTATTTT; CDR3: CASSPVVTSTQYF
D: TRBD1; V: TRBV30; size: .; J: TRBJ2-7; DNA: TGTGCCTGGAGTGCTATCGGCAGGGGGTCCTACGAGCAGTACTTC; CDR3: CAWSAIGRGSYEQYF
D: .; V: TRBV11-2; size: few; J: TRBJ2-6; DNA: TGTGCCAGCAGCTTAGGGTACGTCAGCTCTGGGGCCAACGTCCTGACTTTC; CDR3: CASSLGYVSSGANVLTF
D: TRBD1; V: TRBV5-5; size: .; J: TRBJ1-5; DNA: TGTGCCAGCAGCTTGGTAGCCGGGACAGGGGGGAATCAGCCCCAGCATTTT; CDR3: CASSLVAGTGGNQPQHF
D: .; V: TRBV29-1; size: .; J: TRBJ1-2; DNA: TGCAGTTCTTCGCAGGGGTATCGGGGCTACACCTTC; CDR3: CSSSQGYRGYTF
D: .; V: TRBV19; size: .; J: TRBJ2-6; DNA: TGTGCCACCTCGGCAGGGGCCAACGTCCTGACTTTC; CDR3: CATSAGANVLTF
D: .; V: TRBV4-1; size: .; J: TRBJ1-6; DNA: TGCGCCAGCAGCCAAGGATCTACGCCAGATAATTCACCCCTCCACTTT; CDR3: CASSQGSTPDNSPLHF
D: .; V: TRBV18; size: .; J: TRBJ1-1; DNA: TGTGCCAGCTCACCCCAAACAGGGTTCACTGAAGCTTTCTTT; CDR3: CASSPQTGFTEAFF
D: .; V: TRBV10-3; size: .; J: TRBJ1-3; DNA: TGTGCCATCATCCAGGGTCCCGGAAACACCATATATTTT; CDR3: CAIIQGPGNTIYF
D: .; V: TRBV7-9; size: .; J: TRBJ1-6; DNA: TGTGCCAGCAGTTCGGGACTCCTTTATAATTCACCCCTCCACTTT; CDR3: CASSSGLLYNSPLHF
D: TRBD1; V: TRBV10-3; size: .; J: TRBJ1-2; DNA: TGTGCCATCGGCCGACAGGGGGCTAACTATGGCTACACCTTC; CDR3: CAIGRQGANYGYTF
D: .; V: TRBV30; size: .; J: TRBJ1-4; DNA: TGTGCCTGGAGGAGGTGGGATGAAAAACTGTTTTTT; CDR3: CAWRRWDEKLFF
D: .; V: TRBV5-4; size: once; J: TRBJ2-5; DNA: TGTGCCAGCAGCTCCTACCAAGAGACCCAGTACTTC; CDR3: CASSSYQETQYF
D: .; V: TRBV11-2; size: .; J: TRBJ1-3; DNA: TGTGCCAGCAGCTTATTGGCAGGGAGTGGAAACACCATATATTTT; CDR3: CASSLLAGSGNTIYF
D: TRBD1; V: TRBV4-1; size: .; J: TRBJ1-1; DNA: TGCGCCAGCAGCCAAGAAAAGAGGGGGCGGACTGAAGCTTTCTTT; CDR3: CASSQEKRGRTEAFF
D: .; V: TRBV5-1; size: once; J: TRBJ2-1; DNA: TGCGCCAGCAGCCGGACAGTGGGATACAATGAGCAGTTCTTC; CDR3: CASSRTVGYNEQFF
D: .; V: TRBV7-2; size: .; J: TRBJ1-3; DNA: TGTGCCAGCAGCCCTAGAGGAAACACCATATATTTT; CDR3: CASSPRGNTIYF
D: .; V: TRBV7-2; size: .; J: TRBJ2-1; DNA: TGTGCCAGCAGCACCCGACAGGACAATGAGCAGTTCTTC; CDR3: CASSTRQDNEQFF
D: .; V: TRBV27; size: few; J: TRBJ1-4; DNA: TGTGCCAGCAGTTACCGGGACAATAATGAAAAACTGTTTTTT; CDR3: CASSYRDNNEKLFF